One and the same sample provided the 30 T cell receptor beta chains below, sequenced in a study of technical replicates of blood from a few donors. Assay used: immunoSEQ multiplex PCR; TCRdb lists only in-frame clones, some missing. The table shows 75,000 to 100,000 clones, with about 95% occurring only once. The source material was T cells isolated from PBMCs. All receptors derive from a human donor in good health.

In this sample, this clone turned up once. The chain recombines TRBV7-3 with TRBJ1-1, with D maybe TRBD1 (6 bases). V was clipped by 4 bases and J by 3 bases, with 12 bases between them. The germline V gene has CDR1 SGHTA and CDR2 FQGTGA. This CDR3 comprises 14 residues. The CDR3 protein is CASSSTGIDTEAFF. CDR3 DNA sequence: TGTGCCAGCAGCTCTACAGGGATTGACACTGAAGCTTTCTTT.

This clone was detected only once. The chain employs TRBV18 and TRBJ2-5; D is possibly TRBD1 (5 bases). V lost 2 bases and J 5 bases, leaving 21 bases between the germline ends. The CDR3 runs to 17 residues. Per germline, CDR1 KGHSH and CDR2 LQKENI. CDR3 region: CASSPVWLQAFPETQYF. The CDR3 coding sequence is TGTGCCAGCTCACCAGTCTGGTTACAGGCTTTTCCGGAGACCCAGTACTTC. Combining the CDR3 with reference TRBV18 and TRBJ2-5 gives the whole variable domain NAGVMQNPRHLVRRRGQEARLRCSPMKGHSHVYWYRQLPEEGLKFMVYLQKENIIDESGMPKERFSAEFPKEGPSILRIQQVVRGDSAAYFCASSPVWLQAFPETQYFGPGTRLLVL.

The CDR3 DNA reads as TGCGCCAGCAGCCAGGGGACAGGAAGGACCTACACTGAAGCTTTCTTT. It codes for CASSQGTGRTYTEAFF. The chain combines TRBV4-1 with TRBJ1-1; 8 positions agree with TRBD1. The CDR3 runs 16 residues. The junction had 9 bases not matched to a gene; V was cut back by 3 bases and J by 3 bases. Germline CDR1 and CDR2: MGHRA and YSYEKL.

The rearrangement uses TRBV19 and TRBJ1-2; D is unresolved. The CDR3 runs 17 residues. The V gene's germline CDR1 is LNHDA and CDR2 SQIVND (reference sequence). The germline V and J ends were trimmed by 5 bases and 0 bases, with 19 bases remaining between them. The CDR3 region is CASSFKRAAVSNYGYTF. CDR3 coding DNA: TGTGCCAGTAGTTTTAAGAGGGCAGCCGTCTCTAACTATGGCTACACCTTC.

The chain joins TRBV4-1 to TRBJ2-5; possible D gene TRBD2, 6 bases. V was clipped by 5 bases and J by 5 bases, with 12 bases between them. The CDR3 is 13 amino acids. Germline V gives CDR1 MGHRA, CDR2 YSYEKL. The CDR3 sequence is CASSRLVWETQYF. DNA of the CDR3: TGCGCCAGCAGCAGACTAGTTTGGGAGACCCAGTACTTC.

The rearrangement links TRBV2 to TRBJ2-3; 8 bases agree with TRBD2. Germline V gives CDR1 SNHLY, CDR2 FYNNEI. The CDR3 totals 16 residues. V was clipped by 4 bases and J by 6 bases; unmatched bases: 12. Written as DNA, the CDR3 is TGTGCCAGCAGTGTGATATCCCAGCGGGAGACGGATACGCAGTATTTT. This encodes CASSVISQRETDTQYF.

The V call is TRBV7-2, the J call TRBJ2-2, with 8 bases fitting TRBD2. Germline-derived CDR1 and CDR2 are SGHTA and FQGNSA. Trimming took 1 base from V and 1 from J; bases not matched to a gene: 5. The CDR3 is 17 amino acids. The CDR3 region is CASSLDGAGGNTGELFF. Here the CDR3 DNA reads TGTGCCAGCAGCTTAGATGGCGCGGGAGGGAACACCGGGGAGCTGTTTTTT.

The gene calls are TRBV7-3 and TRBJ2-3; D perhaps matches TRBD1 (6 bases). The CDR3 length is 15 residues. Germline V gives CDR1 SGHTA, CDR2 FQGTGA. The germline V and J ends were trimmed by 3 bases and 1 base, with 11 bases remaining between them. The CDR3 coding sequence is TGTGCCAGCAGCTTGGGGCCAGGGGGCACAGATACGCAGTATTTT. Amino acid sequence: CASSLGPGGTDTQYF.

The chain has TRBV10-3 and TRBJ2-3; 12 bases are shared with TRBD2. V lost 2 bases to trimming and J lost 6 bases; unmatched junction nucleotides: 9. This CDR3 has 17 amino acids. CDR1 and CDR2 (germline): ENHRY, SYGVKD. The CDR3 nucleotides are TGTGCCATCAGTGAGCTCCAGACTAGCGGGAGAGGGGATACGCAGTATTTT. As protein: CAISELQTSGRGDTQYF.

The chain carries TRBV4-2 and TRBJ2-7; tentatively, D is TRBD1 (5 bases). The CDR3 is 13 residues long. V was clipped by 4 bases and J by 4 bases, with 11 bases between them. The germline V gene encodes CDR1 LGHNA and CDR2 YNFKEQ. The chain's CDR3 is CASSPGRAYEQYF. CDR3 nucleotide sequence: TGTGCCAGCAGCCCAGGCAGGGCATACGAGCAGTACTTC.

This clone appeared a single time. The genes are TRBV7-6 and TRBJ2-1; no firm D call. V was clipped by 5 bases and J by 0 bases, with 5 bases between them. Germline loops: CDR1 SGHVS, CDR2 FNYEAQ. CDR3 size: 13 residues. The CDR3 DNA reads TGTGCCAGCAGCCATAGCTCCTACAATGAGCAGTTCTTC. This gives the protein CASSHSSYNEQFF.

The chain employs TRBV9 and TRBJ1-3; unclear D gene. CDR3 length: 15 amino acids. Germline V gives CDR1 SGDLS, CDR2 YYNGEE. The ends were cut back, 4 bases at V and 0 bases at J, with 11 bases in the middle. This CDR3 reads CASSPRVGSGNTIYF. In DNA, the CDR3 is TGTGCCAGCAGCCCCCGGGTGGGCTCTGGAAACACCATATATTTT.

The gene calls are TRBV27 and TRBJ2-2; 15 nucleotides line up with TRBD2. The length of the CDR3 is 17 residues. The germline CDR1 and CDR2 sequences are MNHEY and SMNVEV (reference sequence). V lost 6 bases and J lost 5; bases outside the gene matches: 7. The CDR3 spells CASSRTSGRVMTGELFF. CDR3 nucleotide sequence: TGTGCCAGCAGCCGGACTAGCGGGAGGGTTATGACCGGGGAGCTGTTTTTT.

The chain employs TRBV9 and TRBJ2-5, with 9 positions matching TRBD2. CDR1 SGDLS and CDR2 YYNGEE come from the germline V gene. The CDR3 is 16 residues long. The junction had 7 bases not matched to a gene; V was cut back by 1 base and J by 3 bases. The CDR3 is CASSVSPGLAKETQYF. Written as DNA, the CDR3 is TGTGCCAGCAGCGTATCCCCGGGACTAGCTAAAGAGACCCAGTACTTC.

The rearrangement links TRBV9 to TRBJ2-3; TRBD1 agrees at 8 bases. Germline-derived CDR1 and CDR2 are SGDLS and YYNGEE. The J segment lost 0 bases and the V segment lost 2 bases, leaving 5 bases of the junction unmatched. The CDR3 contains 16 residues. CDR3 amino acids: CASSVRTGTSTDTQYF. CDR3 bases: TGTGCCAGCAGCGTGAGGACAGGGACTAGCACAGATACGCAGTATTTT.

This chain uses TRBV19 with TRBJ2-7; no reliable D call. Germline V CDR1 and CDR2: LNHDA, SQIVND (reference sequence). The ends were cut back, 5 bases at V and 3 bases at J, with 11 bases in the middle. This CDR3 has 13 residues. Written as DNA, the CDR3 is TGTGCCAGTAGTTCGGGTCCCCGCTACGAGCAGTACTTC. Amino acids: CASSSGPRYEQYF.

The chain combines TRBV7-9 with TRBJ2-1; TRBD1 agrees at 8 bases. The junction had 6 bases not matched to a gene; V was cut back by 5 bases and J by 3 bases. Germline V gives CDR1 SEHNR, CDR2 FQNEAQ (reference sequence). This CDR3 region has 15 residues. DNA for the CDR3: TGTGCCAGCAGCCCGACAGGGGAGATCTACAATGAGCAGTTCTTC. Protein product: CASSPTGEIYNEQFF.

This sequence joins TRBV6-5 and TRBJ2-1; TRBD2 is a possible D gene (6 bases). Per the germline V gene, CDR1 is MNHEY and CDR2 is SVGAGI. V was clipped by 2 bases and J by 4 bases, with 6 bases between them. The CDR3 runs to 13 residues. CDR3 sequence (DNA): TGTGCCAGCAGTTACGCGGGATACAATGAGCAGTTCTTC. Residues: CASSYAGYNEQFF.

The genes are TRBV6-5 and TRBJ2-5, with D possibly TRBD1 on 6 matching bases. The CDR3 runs to 14 residues. The ends were cut back, 5 bases at V and 1 base at J, with 11 bases in the middle. Germline V gives CDR1 MNHEY, CDR2 SVGAGI. The CDR3 sequence: CASSQGQIQETQYF. Written as DNA, the CDR3 is TGTGCCAGCAGTCAGGGACAAATCCAAGAGACCCAGTACTTC.

This clone has just one count. The chain couples TRBV28 to TRBJ2-3; no reliable D call. The CDR3 has 14 amino acids. Per germline, CDR1 MDHEN and CDR2 SYDVKM. Trimming cost V 2 bases and J 1 base, with 7 bases left between them. The CDR3 region has the DNA TGTGCCAGCAGTTTAGTCGGAGGCACAGATACGCAGTATTTT. Its protein product is CASSLVGGTDTQYF.

As to this clone: Other DNA sequences in the sample encode the same CDR3. The J gene is TRBJ2-5, the V gene TRBV7-3, with a weak D call TRBD2 (6 bases). The CDR3 has 14 residues. CDR1 SGHTA and CDR2 FQGTGA come from the germline V gene. V lost 2 bases and J 3 bases, leaving 10 bases between the germline ends. The CDR3 protein is CASSLRGGEETQYF. CDR3 nucleotides: TGTGCCAGCAGCTTACGGGGAGGTGAAGAGACCCAGTACTTC.

The chain employs TRBV27 and TRBJ2-6; TRBD2 might be the D (6 bases). Trimming took off 2 bases at V and 0 bases at J, with 14 bases between the two ends. The CDR3 runs to 18 residues. The germline V gene encodes CDR1 MNHEY and CDR2 SMNVEV (reference sequence). The CDR3 nucleotides are TGTGCCAGCAGTTTAGGAGGGGCCCTTATCTCTGGGGCCAACGTCCTGACTTTC. Translating it yields CASSLGGALISGANVLTF.

V and J are TRBV5-4 and TRBJ2-1; D is uncertain. The germline V and J ends were trimmed by 2 bases and 5 bases, with 8 bases remaining between them. The CDR3 runs 13 residues. Germline CDR1 and CDR2: SGHNT and YYREEE (reference sequence). The CDR3 DNA reads TGTGCCAGCAGCTTAACATTCGACAATGAGCAGTTCTTC. Translating gives CASSLTFDNEQFF.

This chain uses TRBV19 with TRBJ1-3; 7 positions agree with TRBD1. With 4 bases clipped from V and 5 bases from J, the junction kept 8 bases outside the gene matches. The CDR3 totals 15 residues. The V gene's germline CDR1 is LNHDA and CDR2 SQIVND (reference sequence). CDR3 region: CASSTGGKGRNTIYF. CDR3 nucleotides: TGTGCCAGTAGTACAGGGGGTAAGGGAAGAAACACCATATATTTT.

This rearrangement joins TRBV7-9 to TRBJ2-2; 13 bases line up with TRBD2. Trimming at V came to 6 bases and at J to 6 bases, leaving 7 bases not matched to a gene. Germline-derived CDR1 and CDR2 are SEHNR and FQNEAQ (reference sequence). CDR3 size: 16 residues. For the CDR3, the DNA is TGTGCCAGCAGACACACTAGCGGGAGGGCTGCCGGGGAGCTGTTTTTT. It yields the protein CASRHTSGRAAGELFF.

V is TRBV7-3 and J is TRBJ2-7; D is uncertain. Germline assignment: CDR1 SGHTA and CDR2 FQGTGA. V lost 2 bases and J 5 bases, leaving 16 bases between the germline ends. This CDR3 comprises 15 residues. CDR3 residues: CASSLRVEDPNEQYF. Written as DNA, the CDR3 is TGTGCCAGCAGCTTACGGGTAGAAGACCCCAACGAGCAGTACTTC.

The V and J genes are TRBV28 and TRBJ1-5, with D tentatively TRBD1 (6 bases). Germline lookup yields CDR1 MDHEN and CDR2 SYDVKM. The CDR3 covers 14 residues. The ends were cut back, 7 bases at V and 8 bases at J, with 18 bases in the middle. CDR3 sequence reads: CASISLGHGKPQHF. The CDR3 DNA reads as TGTGCCAGCATCTCCCTGGGACATGGAAAGCCCCAGCATTTT.

The gene calls are TRBV9 and TRBJ1-2, with TRBD1 matching 9 bases. This CDR3 is 13 amino acids long. CDR1 and CDR2 from the germline V gene are SGDLS and YYNGEE. V shed 4 bases and J 6 bases; nucleotides not matched to a gene: 4. CDR3 sequence: CASSPRTGDGYTF. CDR3 nucleotide sequence: TGTGCCAGCAGCCCTAGGACAGGGGATGGCTACACCTTC. The whole variable domain, remainder taken from reference TRBV9 and TRBJ1-2, is DSGVTQTPKHLITATGQRVTLRCSPRSGDLSVYWYQQSLDQGLQFLIQYYNGEERAKGNILERFSAQQFPDLHSELNLSSLELGDSALYFCASSPRTGDGYTFGSGTRLTVV.

The chain couples TRBV9 to TRBJ2-7; tentative D call: TRBD1 (6 bases). V was cut by 3 bases and J by 0 bases, with 10 bases left in between. CDR3 size: 14 residues. The V gene's germline CDR1 is SGDLS and CDR2 YYNGEE. CDR3 bases: TGTGCCAGCAGCGAGGGACATTACTCCTACGAGCAGTACTTC. It is translated as CASSEGHYSYEQYF.

This rearrangement joins TRBV6-5 to TRBJ2-7; possibly TRBD1 for D (6 bases). The CDR3 sequence is 15 residues long. Per germline, CDR1 MNHEY and CDR2 SVGAGI. V was shortened by 3 bases and J by 0 bases, with 12 bases between the two germline ends. The CDR3 DNA is TGTGCCAGCAGTTATCAGGAGACAGGCTCCTACGAGCAGTACTTC. Translating it yields CASSYQETGSYEQYF.